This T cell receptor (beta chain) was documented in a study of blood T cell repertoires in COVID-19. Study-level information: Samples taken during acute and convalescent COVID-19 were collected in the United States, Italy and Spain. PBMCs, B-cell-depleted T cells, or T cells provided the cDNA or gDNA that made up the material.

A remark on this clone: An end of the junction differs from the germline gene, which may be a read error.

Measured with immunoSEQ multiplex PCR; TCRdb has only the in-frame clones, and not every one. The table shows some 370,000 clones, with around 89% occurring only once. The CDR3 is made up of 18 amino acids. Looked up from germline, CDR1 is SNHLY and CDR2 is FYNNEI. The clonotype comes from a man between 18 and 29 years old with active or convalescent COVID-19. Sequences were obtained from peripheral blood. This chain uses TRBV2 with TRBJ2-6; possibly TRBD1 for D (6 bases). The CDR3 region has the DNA TGTGCCGTACCTCGGTCCAGGGGCGGAAGCTCTGGGGCCAACGTGCTGACTTTC. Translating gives CAVPRSRGGSSGANVLTF.